Below, one T cell receptor (beta chain) is given with its context. Deletions cut 4 bases from V and 2 bases from J, with 6 bases between. The CDR3 loop spans 12 amino acids. Looked up from germline, CDR1 is MDHEN and CDR2 is SYDVKM. The Seattle patients, enrolled during active infection, were followed longitudinally. This specimen belongs to a study of blood T cell repertoires in COVID-19. For the study at large: Collection of acute and convalescent COVID-19 samples took place in the United States, Italy and Spain. Sources were T cells, B-cell-depleted T cells, or PBMCs; the material itself was cDNA or gDNA.

Under the authors' procedure: Reference gene primers were amplified, and this amplification served to estimate nucleated cell counts. Here immunoSEQ multiplex PCR was the method, and the copy in TCRdb shows in-frame clones only, minus some. D and trimming come from the DNA, and the V and J calls and clone size come from that table. Among a few hundred thousand clones listed, more than 70% were seen once. The V and J genes are TRBV28 and TRBJ2-7; no firm D call. The sequence was collected from a woman in her twenties or thirties with COVID-19, enrolled during active disease. Sequencing input: peripheral blood. This CDR3 reads CASSSIAYEQYF. CDR3 nucleotide sequence: TGTGCCAGCAGTTCTATCGCCTACGAGCAGTACTTC.